This TCR beta chain appears in the sequencing data of a study of cytomegalovirus exposure and HLA in healthy donors (TCRdb year 2017). Regarding the complete study: According to a later analysis, the 100 to 150 validation repertoires were produced on the same platform as the roughly 700 repertoires of the first cohort. The study aimed to test whether cataloging public T cell receptors could reveal signatures of past pathogen exposure. Besides the first cohort of some 670 subjects, a separate validation cohort made up of over 100 different subjects was used. The study combined high-throughput TCR immunosequencing, statistical association of individual TCRs with disease status, and machine learning to predict cytomegalovirus infection status. The research as a whole found: The authors suggested that the approach could potentially be extended to other disease states and immunological phenotypes. A later analysis found that TCRs clustered in the first cohort also tended to co-occur in the 120 validation repertoires, with 90% to 95% of cluster scores above 0. The validation cohort had no HLA typing available for a later analysis, so co-occurrence within that cohort was assessed over all 130 or so repertoires. In the study, approximately 160 TCR beta chains were listed as associated with cytomegalovirus. Three of the identified cytomegalovirus-associated TCR beta chains were confirmed in vitro to be specific for cytomegalovirus antigens. Across donors, most TCR sequences were observed very rarely, whereas some public TCRs were present in many individuals. The classifier was reported to diagnose cytomegalovirus status with high specificity and sensitivity in both the original and validation cohorts.

Library preparation used the immunoSEQ multiplex PCR assay. The original pipeline was this. A statistical classification framework was developed to diagnose cytomegalovirus status using the catalog of TCR beta chain sequences. TCRdb limited this immuneACCESS table to in-frame rearrangements with V and J called. A share of clones is missing; checked studies link under half to unresolved V genes, and the rest is unexplained. V and J calls and clone size are given by that table; D and trimming were obtained from the DNA. The sample table contains roughly 200,000 clones; only one count was recorded for approximately 89% of them. Together, the top ten hold about 7.2% of the sample. In the germline V gene (reference sequence), CDR1 corresponds to LNHDA and CDR2 to SQIVND. V and J are truncated by 3 bases and 2 bases respectively, leaving an intervening sequence of 10 bases. From cysteine to phenylalanine, the CDR3 is 14 amino acids long. The sequence is cut down to CDR3 DNA, 42 bases in frame from base 1.

Donors formed part of the validation cohort, which comprised over a hundred subjects and was distinct from the first cohort of several hundred subjects. Comments on this clone: What antigen it recognizes has not been identified. No clone much larger than this one lies a single base away; base qualities are absent.

The sample comprised PBMCs. This chain is built from TRBV19 and TRBJ1-2, with TRBD1 as a weak D call on 5 bases. The source of this sequence is a man younger than 40 in good health and CMV-seropositive. The DNA reads TGTGCCAGTAGTATTAGATGGGGGAACTATGGCTACACCTTC. It encodes CASSIRWGNYGYTF.